The 25 T cell receptor beta chains below were found in one sample sequenced in a study of OX40 agonist ivuxolimab in advanced cancers. Repertoires were generated with immunoSEQ multiplex PCR, while TCRdb's copy carries only in-frame clones and drops some. The table shows around 54,000 clones, with under 95% occurring only once. The sample in question was CD4+ or CD8+ T cells sorted from blood, obtained in a trial of the OX40 agonist ivuxolimab. The receptors derive from an adult with an advanced solid tumor such as melanoma, head and neck, liver or kidney cancer.

The chain links TRBV9 to TRBJ1-1, with D possibly TRBD1 on 5 matching bases. Germline V gene data show CDR1 as SGDLS and CDR2 as YYNGEE. The CDR3 runs 14 residues. Trimming pared 4 bases from V and 5 bases from J, leaving 15 bases between. DNA of the CDR3: TGTGCCAGCAGCCGTAAACAAGGGGCTACTGAAGCTTTCTTT. Its translation is CASSRKQGATEAFF.

This chain links TRBV29-1 with TRBJ1-2; 10 bases line up with TRBD1. The CDR3 totals 12 residues. Losses at the gene ends were 6 bases for V and 6 bases for J; bases not matched to a gene: 4. CDR1 is SQVTM, CDR2 ANQGSEA, per germline. CDR3 DNA sequence: TGCAGCGTAGGACAGGGGGGGGATGGCTACACCTTC. Translation: CSVGQGGDGYTF.

The rearrangement joins TRBV30 to TRBJ1-1, with D perhaps TRBD1 (6 bases). There are 13 residues in the CDR3. CDR1 GTSNPN and CDR2 SVGIG come from the germline V gene (reference sequence). The V and J ends lost 7 bases and 1 base respectively, with 13 bases between them. CDR3 residues: CASSLQGNTEAFF. In DNA form, the CDR3 reads TGTGCCTCATCCCTACAGGGGAACACTGAAGCTTTCTTT.

The CDR3 DNA sequence: TGTGCCAGCAGCCGTACTAGCGGGAGTGACGAGCAGTACTTC. It specifies CASSRTSGSDEQYF. This chain uses TRBV7-8 with TRBJ2-7, with TRBD2 identical over 11 bases. With V trimmed by 5 bases and J by 5 bases, 5 bases remained unmatched. The germline gives CDR1 SGHVS, CDR2 FQNEAQ. The CDR3 has 14 residues.

The chain links TRBV7-9 to TRBJ2-3; D is uncertain. The CDR3 runs to 12 residues. Germline V gene sequence: CDR1 SEHNR, CDR2 FQNEAQ (reference sequence). V was shortened by 2 bases and J by 5 bases, with 5 bases between the two germline ends. The CDR3 nucleotides read TGTGCCAGCAGCTTAATAGGAGATACGCAGTATTTT. Translated: CASSLIGDTQYF.

J is TRBJ2-7 and V is TRBV4-2; TRBD1 is a possible D gene (6 bases). Deletions cut 1 base from V and 6 bases from J, with 16 bases between. The CDR3 contains 15 residues. The germline gives CDR1 LGHNA, CDR2 YNFKEQ. This CDR3 reads CASSQGLGTTREQYF. The CDR3 DNA sequence: TGTGCCAGCAGCCAAGGTTTGGGGACAACCCGCGAGCAGTACTTC.

V is TRBV6-4 and J is TRBJ2-2; TRBD1 is a possible D gene (6 bases). V was pared by 5 bases and J by 2 bases, with 15 bases between. CDR1 and CDR2 from the germline V gene are MRHNA and SNTAGT. The CDR3 spans 16 residues. The chain's CDR3 is CASSPRGGANTGELFF. Here the CDR3 DNA reads TGTGCCAGCAGTCCCAGGGGTGGAGCCAACACCGGGGAGCTGTTTTTT.

The chain carries TRBV2 and TRBJ2-2; a weak D match, TRBD2 (5 bases). Trimming removed 0 bases from V and 5 bases from J, with 10 bases in between. The CDR3 length is 15 residues. Germline V gives CDR1 SNHLY, CDR2 FYNNEI. The CDR3 here is CASSEAGGWTGELFF. The CDR3 DNA reads TGTGCCAGCAGTGAAGCTGGAGGTTGGACCGGGGAGCTGTTTTTT.

The V gene is TRBV29-1, the J gene TRBJ2-1; maybe TRBD2 (5 bases). This CDR3 comprises 13 residues. Germline-derived CDR1 and CDR2 are SQVTM and ANQGSEA. Between the trimmed V and J ends, which lost 5 bases and 7 bases, there was a span of 15 bases. In DNA form, the CDR3 reads TGCAGCGTTATCGTCAGAAGCGGTAATGAGCAGTTCTTC. Protein sequence: CSVIVRSGNEQFF.

The genes are TRBV27 and TRBJ2-1; TRBD1 matches 8 bases. The CDR3 loop spans 12 amino acids. Germline V gene data show CDR1 as MNHEY and CDR2 as SMNVEV (reference sequence). V shed 2 bases, J shed 10 bases, and the junction held 1 base outside the gene matches. CDR3: CASSLDRGEQFF. In DNA, the CDR3 is TGTGCCAGCAGTTTAGACAGGGGCGAGCAGTTCTTC.

J is TRBJ1-1 and V is TRBV11-3; D not certain. V lost 7 bases to trimming and J lost 5 bases, with 8 bases between them. CDR3 length: 11 residues. Germline values: CDR1 SGHNT, CDR2 YENEEA. CDR3 in amino acids: CASTFGTEAFF. CDR3 in DNA: TGTGCCAGCACCTTCGGGACTGAAGCTTTCTTT.

The chain employs TRBV7-9 and TRBJ2-5; D not resolved. The end of the DNA aligns better with TRBJ2-7, so the J call may be wrong. From germline, CDR1 is SEHNR and CDR2 FQNEAQ (reference sequence). The CDR3 spans 13 residues. The CDR3 here is CASSLDPGDEQYF. In DNA form, the CDR3 reads TGTGCCAGCAGCTTAGACCCCGGTGACGAGCAGTACTTC.

There are a few counts of this clone. The chain combines TRBV4-2 with TRBJ2-1; TRBD1 aligns across 8 bases. Germline V gene lookup returns CDR1 LGHNA and CDR2 YNFKEQ. The CDR3 length is 14 residues. With V trimmed by 1 base and J by 7 bases, 3 bases remained unmatched. The CDR3 DNA reads TGTGCCAGCAGCCAAGGGACAGGGATGAATGAGCAGTTCTTC. It specifies CASSQGTGMNEQFF.

V gene TRBV15 combines with J gene TRBJ2-2; D is unresolved. Deletions cut 1 base from V and 4 bases from J, with 1 base between. This CDR3 has 12 residues. In germline, CDR1 is LNHNV, CDR2 YYDKDF (reference sequence). CDR3 amino acids: CATSRATGELFF. The CDR3 DNA sequence: TGTGCCACCAGCAGAGCCACCGGGGAGCTGTTTTTT.

The sample holds one count of this clone. CDR3 amino acids: CAWSVMASGMDTQYF. The DNA for the CDR3 is TGTGCCTGGAGTGTAATGGCTAGCGGGATGGATACGCAGTATTTT. This sequence joins TRBV30 and TRBJ2-3, with TRBD2 identical over 9 bases. CDR3 length: 15 residues. After removal of 0 bases from V and 6 bases from J, the junction contained 7 bases not matched to a gene. Germline V gene lookup returns CDR1 GTSNPN and CDR2 SVGIG (reference sequence).

The CDR3 sequence is CASSPDRDGYTF. The CDR3, as DNA: TGTGCCAGCAGTCCCGACAGGGATGGCTACACCTTC. The chain employs TRBV11-2 and TRBJ1-2, with 7 bases identical to TRBD1. Germline assignment: CDR1 SGHAT and CDR2 FQNNGV. The CDR3 runs to 12 residues. The junction had 4 bases not matched to a gene; V was cut back by 6 bases and J by 6 bases.

This clone appeared once. V is TRBV19 and J is TRBJ1-5, with no clear D. Germline V lookup: CDR1 LNHDA, CDR2 SQIVND (reference sequence). V lost 3 bases and J 0 bases, leaving 9 bases between the germline ends. The CDR3 extends over 15 amino acids. This chain's CDR3 is CASSMAQYSNQPQHF. In DNA form, the CDR3 reads TGTGCCAGTAGTATGGCGCAGTATAGCAATCAGCCCCAGCATTTT.

The chain links TRBV9 to TRBJ2-6, with D unresolved. V was shortened by 0 bases and J by 0 bases, with 4 bases between the two germline ends. Germline V gene sequence: CDR1 SGDLS, CDR2 YYNGEE. The CDR3 has 15 amino acids. In DNA form, the CDR3 reads TGTGCCAGCAGCGTAGGAGTCTCTGGGGCCAACGTCCTGACTTTC. Protein product: CASSVGVSGANVLTF.

The chain couples TRBV16 to TRBJ2-1; no reliable D call. Germline CDR1 and CDR2: KGHSY and FQNENV. Trimming stripped 2 bases from V and 7 bases from J, with 12 bases between. This CDR3 spans 14 amino acids. The CDR3: CASSQSRAANEQFF. The CDR3 bases are TGTGCCAGCAGCCAAAGTAGGGCGGCGAATGAGCAGTTCTTC.

This sequence joins TRBV28 and TRBJ2-3; either TRBD1 or TRBD2 may fit D (5 bases each). The CDR3 sequence is 16 residues long. Deletions cut 5 bases from V and 1 base from J, with 16 bases between. CDR1 is MDHEN, CDR2 SYDVKM, per germline. The CDR3 coding sequence is TGTGCCAGCAGTACGACCTGGGACGGGGGCACAGATACGCAGTATTTT. It specifies CASSTTWDGGTDTQYF. Full variable domain (rest looked up from reference TRBV28 and TRBJ2-3): DVKVTQSSRYLVKRTGEKVFLECVQDMDHENMFWYRQDPGLGLRLIYFSYDVKMKEKGDIPEGYSVSREKKERFSLILESASTNQTSMYLCASSTTWDGGTDTQYFGPGTRLTVL.

The rearrangement links TRBV14 to TRBJ1-5; 7 bases line up with TRBD1. J gave up 5 bases and V 4 bases, and 11 bases lay outside the gene matches. This CDR3 is built from 16 residues. The germline gives CDR1 SGHDN, CDR2 FVKESK. The CDR3 here is CASSPPGQKFYQPQHF. CDR3 sequence (DNA): TGTGCCAGCAGCCCCCCGGGACAGAAGTTTTATCAGCCCCAGCATTTT.

This rearrangement joins TRBV29-1 to TRBJ2-7; possibly TRBD2 for D (6 bases). CDR3 length: 12 residues. CDR1 SQVTM and CDR2 ANQGSEA come from the germline V gene. V was cut by 4 bases and J by 5 bases, with 12 bases left in between. In DNA form, the CDR3 reads TGCAGCGTTGCGGGGGACGGTGACGAGCAGTACTTC. It encodes CSVAGDGDEQYF.

This rearrangement joins TRBV29-1 to TRBJ2-7; a weak D match, TRBD2 (7 bases). The V gene's germline CDR1 is SQVTM and CDR2 ANQGSEA. V lost 4 bases and J 0 bases, leaving 13 bases between the germline ends. The CDR3 runs 14 residues. The CDR3 reads CSVVWGGGSYEQYF. CDR3 sequence (DNA): TGCAGCGTTGTATGGGGAGGGGGCTCCTACGAGCAGTACTTC.

The V call is TRBV11-3, the J call TRBJ2-1; 8 positions match TRBD2. This CDR3 is 18 amino acids long. After removal of 1 base from V and 0 bases from J, the junction contained 8 bases not matched to a gene. CDR1 is SGHNT, CDR2 YENEEA, per germline. The CDR3 protein is CASSLVTVAGTSYNEQFF. For the CDR3, the DNA is TGTGCCAGCAGCTTAGTGACAGTAGCGGGGACCTCCTACAATGAGCAGTTCTTC.

The genes are TRBV28 and TRBJ2-7; D could derive from TRBD1 or TRBD2 (5 bases each). The CDR3 runs 15 residues. Trimming left V 6 bases short and J 1 base short, with 16 bases between. Germline V lookup: CDR1 MDHEN, CDR2 SYDVKM. The CDR3 nucleotides are TGTGCCAGCAGGGCCGGGACCCTTGGATCCTACGAGCAGTACTTC. Translated: CASRAGTLGSYEQYF.